This passage covers 19 T cell receptor beta chains from one sample sequenced in a study of graft-versus-host responses after intestinal transplantation (dated by TCRdb to about 2021). The antigens these receptors bind are not known. The library was made by the immunoSEQ multiplex PCR assay. TCRdb obtained this table from immuneACCESS and retained in-frame rearrangements with V and J assigned. These tables miss some clones; where compared with another copy, unresolved V genes account for less than half of the shortfall, and the remainder is unexplained. The sample profile shows roughly 90,000 clones; roughly nine tenths of them were found once. About 0.27% of the sample belongs to the ten largest clones. The sample's time point label, in plain terms: cells obtained before transplantation from donor or recipient. The source was unstimulated CD4+ T cells sorted from spleen or lymph node cells, collected before transplant. These receptors came from a human donor who was the organ donor for an intestinal transplant.

The chain employs TRBV4-1 and TRBJ1-2; D gene ambiguous. CDR3 size: 12 residues. Trimming cost V 1 base and J 7 bases, with 7 bases left between them. Germline loops: CDR1 MGHRA, CDR2 YSYEKL. CDR3 bases: TGCGCCAGCAGCCAAGCGGGTTTTGGCTACACCTTC. This gives the protein CASSQAGFGYTF.

V usage is TRBV4-2 and J usage is TRBJ2-2; TRBD1 is a possible D gene (6 bases). The CDR3 has 14 residues. V lost 3 bases and J 6 bases, leaving 11 bases between the germline ends. The germline gives CDR1 LGHNA, CDR2 YNFKEQ. CDR3 in amino acids: CASSQGAASGELFF. The CDR3 nucleotides read TGTGCCAGCAGCCAGGGGGCCGCTTCCGGGGAGCTGTTTTTT.

J is TRBJ2-1 and V is TRBV29-1, with TRBD1 matching over 12 bases. V was pared by 7 bases and J by 5 bases, with 6 bases of the junction left unmatched. This CDR3 is built from 14 residues. Germline CDR1 reads SQVTM; CDR2 reads ANQGSEA. Here the CDR3 DNA reads TGCAGCGCCTGGGACAGGGGGCGAAACAATGAGCAGTTCTTC. Translated, it gives CSAWDRGRNNEQFF.

The V gene is TRBV14, the J gene TRBJ2-3, with D perhaps matching TRBD2 (5 bases). From germline, CDR1 is SGHDN and CDR2 FVKESK. Trimming pared 1 base from V and 1 base from J, leaving 12 bases between. This CDR3 spans 16 amino acids. CDR3 protein: CASSQGWTFRTDTQYF. CDR3 coding DNA: TGTGCCAGCAGCCAAGGATGGACTTTCCGCACAGATACGCAGTATTTT.

This clone was counted between two and nine times. The chain carries TRBV10-2 and TRBJ1-1; D is unresolved. Germline CDR1 WSHSY, CDR2 SAAADI. V was shortened by 5 bases and J by 3 bases, with 10 bases between the two germline ends. The CDR3 length is 13 residues. The chain's CDR3 is CASSRDKDTEAFF. DNA for the CDR3: TGCGCCAGCAGTCGCGACAAGGACACTGAAGCTTTCTTT.

The J gene is TRBJ2-7, the V gene TRBV27; 9 positions match TRBD2. Germline V gene lookup returns CDR1 MNHEY and CDR2 SMNVEV (reference sequence). This CDR3 has 15 amino acids. Germline trimming cut 0 bases from V and 7 bases from J; bases unmatched to any gene: 7. CDR3 DNA: TGTGCCAGCAGTTTATCCCGTAGCGGGAGCGGGGAGCAGTACTTC. Its protein product is CASSLSRSGSGEQYF.

The chain is built from TRBV7-3 and TRBJ2-1; D possibly corresponds to TRBD2 (5 bases). Trimming left V 5 bases short and J 0 bases short, with 11 bases between. The CDR3 is 15 amino acids. Per germline, CDR1 SGHTA and CDR2 FQGTGA. The CDR3 DNA sequence: TGTGCCAGCAGCCCCGTGGGGAGCTCCTACAATGAGCAGTTCTTC. Translating gives CASSPVGSSYNEQFF.

V is TRBV5-6 and J is TRBJ2-4; 7 bases are a match to TRBD1. This CDR3 contains 12 residues. V lost 4 bases, J lost 13 bases, and 8 bases stayed unmatched. Germline lookup yields CDR1 SGHDT and CDR2 YYEEEE. CDR3 protein: CASSPEGGQQYF. CDR3 coding DNA: TGTGCCAGCAGCCCGGAAGGGGGCCAGCAGTACTTC.

This rearrangement joins TRBV7-8 to TRBJ2-3; 11 positions match TRBD2. Germline loops: CDR1 SGHVS, CDR2 FQNEAQ. The CDR3 is made up of 18 amino acids. V lost 3 bases and J lost 0; bases outside the gene matches: 8. CDR3 in DNA: TGTGCCAGCAGCTTTAACCTAGCGGGAGGTCCTAGCACAGATACGCAGTATTTT. Amino acid sequence: CASSFNLAGGPSTDTQYF.

The count of this clone is one. The chain carries TRBV7-3 and TRBJ2-7; the match to TRBD1 covers 8 bases. After removal of 5 bases from V and 2 bases from J, the junction contained 8 bases not matched to a gene. This CDR3 is 15 amino acids long. The germline V gene has CDR1 SGHTA and CDR2 FQGTGA. CDR3 protein: CASSIPGTGTYEQYF. The CDR3 DNA is TGTGCCAGCAGCATACCCGGGACAGGAACCTACGAGCAGTACTTC.

V gene TRBV30 combines with J gene TRBJ1-1; D may be TRBD1 (5 bases). CDR3 size: 13 residues. Germline loops: CDR1 GTSNPN, CDR2 SVGIG (reference sequence). Trimming shortened V by 2 bases and J by 5 bases, and 12 bases separated the two germline ends. The CDR3 DNA follows: TGTGCCTGGAGTCTAGGGGCGGGAACTGAAGCTTTCTTT. Protein product: CAWSLGAGTEAFF.

A single count supports this clone. The chain recombines TRBV4-2 with TRBJ2-7; perhaps TRBD1 as D (6 bases). The CDR3 is made up of 14 amino acids. Trimming took 0 bases from V and 4 from J, leaving 10 bases between them. CDR1 and CDR2 from the germline V gene are LGHNA and YNFKEQ. The CDR3 reads CASSQDRGLYEQYF. The CDR3 DNA reads as TGTGCCAGCAGCCAAGACAGGGGTCTATACGAGCAGTACTTC.

This chain uses TRBV5-8 with TRBJ2-5; weak D call: TRBD2 (6 bases). V lost 5 bases and J lost 4, with 12 bases in between. The CDR3 runs 13 residues. Germline lookup yields CDR1 SGHTS and CDR2 YDEGEE. The CDR3 spells CASSGGRAETQYF. In DNA, the CDR3 is TGTGCCAGCAGTGGAGGGCGTGCAGAGACCCAGTACTTC.

The chain employs TRBV11-3 and TRBJ1-1; 10 positions agree with TRBD1. V lost 5 bases, J lost 6 bases, and 6 bases stayed unmatched. The CDR3 is made up of 14 amino acids. Germline V gene data show CDR1 as SGHNT and CDR2 as YENEEA. Written as DNA, the CDR3 is TGTGCCAGCAGCCCTGGACAGGGGGTTTCTGAAGCTTTCTTT. Translating it yields CASSPGQGVSEAFF. Together with reference TRBV11-3 and TRBJ1-1, the CDR3 gives the full variable domain: EAGVVQSPRYKIIEKKQPVAFWCNPISGHNTLYWYLQNLGQGPELLIRYENEEAVDDSQLPKDRFSAERLKGVDSTLKIQPAELGDSAVYLCASSPGQGVSEAFFGQGTRLTVV.

The chain recombines TRBV29-1 with TRBJ2-7, with no clear D. The germline gives CDR1 SQVTM, CDR2 ANQGSEA. V was pared by 2 bases and J by 3 bases, with 8 bases between. CDR3 length equals 12 residues. CDR3 region: CSVEKSSYEQYF. The CDR3 DNA reads as TGCAGCGTTGAAAAGTCGAGCTACGAGCAGTACTTC.

This sequence joins TRBV29-1 and TRBJ2-3; 7 nucleotides line up with TRBD2. The CDR3 is 15 amino acids. Germline CDR1 SQVTM, CDR2 ANQGSEA. With V trimmed by 5 bases and J by 2 bases, 10 bases remained unmatched. The DNA of the CDR3 is TGCAGCGTTCCGGGGAGGGCCTTTTACACAGATACGCAGTATTTT. This codes for CSVPGRAFYTDTQYF.

This chain connects TRBV2 to TRBJ2-5; the match to TRBD2 covers 8 bases. CDR1 and CDR2 (germline): SNHLY, FYNNEI. V gave up 4 bases and J gave up 4 bases; unmatched junction bases: 5. The CDR3 loop spans 14 amino acids. The CDR3 here is CASSGLLAGETQYF. DNA for the CDR3: TGTGCCAGCAGTGGGTTGCTAGCGGGAGAGACCCAGTACTTC.

The V gene is TRBV18, the J gene TRBJ2-5; D uncertain. Germline-derived CDR1 and CDR2 are KGHSH and LQKENI. The V end was cut by 6 bases, the J end by 2 bases, with 4 bases between. The CDR3 is made up of 11 amino acids. The CDR3 DNA reads TGTGCCAGCTCCTCTCAAGAGACCCAGTACTTC. Amino acids: CASSSQETQYF.

This clone was counted once. The rearrangement links TRBV2 to TRBJ2-7, with a possible D match to TRBD2 (6 bases). CDR1 and CDR2 (germline): SNHLY, FYNNEI. Trimming took off 8 bases at V and 2 bases at J, with 10 bases between the two ends. CDR3 size: 12 residues. This CDR3 reads CASSREAYEQYF. The CDR3 nucleotides are TGTGCCAGCTCCAGGGAGGCCTACGAGCAGTACTTC.